The 25 T cell receptor beta chains below all came from one sample that was sequenced in a study of blood T cell repertoires in COVID-19. The assay was immunoSEQ multiplex PCR, and TCRdb's table has in-frame clones only and misses some. The data contain roughly 15,000 clones, around 90% of them singletons. The sample consisted of peripheral blood. The receptors originated from a woman of 80 years or more with COVID-19, enrolled during active disease.

V gene TRBV6-5 combines with J gene TRBJ2-7; 10 nucleotides agree with TRBD2. The CDR3 is 14 residues long. Germline-derived CDR1 and CDR2 are MNHEY and SVGAGI. V shed 5 bases and J 7 bases; nucleotides not matched to a gene: 8. The CDR3 nucleotides are TGTGCCAGCAGTCTCCTAGCGGGAGTTGCTGAGCAGTACTTC. This sequence encodes CASSLLAGVAEQYF.

The CDR3 DNA is TGTGCCAGCAGCCCCAGGTCGGGGAGGAGCTCCTACGAGCAGTACTTC. It translates to CASSPRSGRSSYEQYF. The V gene is TRBV7-3, the J gene TRBJ2-7; tentative D call: TRBD2 (6 bases). Trimming took 5 bases from V and 0 from J, leaving 17 bases between them. The CDR3 loop spans 16 amino acids. Germline values: CDR1 SGHTA, CDR2 FQGTGA.

V usage is TRBV24-1 and J usage is TRBJ2-1; TRBD2 aligns across 9 bases. The CDR3 spans 17 residues. V shed 3 bases, J shed 2 bases, and the junction held 7 bases outside the gene matches. Per germline, CDR1 KGHDR and CDR2 SFDVKD. DNA of the CDR3: TGTGCCACCAGTGATCCTACTAGCGGGCGACCCTACAATGAGCAGTTCTTC. Encoded protein: CATSDPTSGRPYNEQFF.

V is TRBV5-1 and J is TRBJ2-7, with 8 bases that match TRBD1. V was pared by 1 base and J by 3 bases, with 9 bases of the junction left unmatched. CDR1 is SGHRS and CDR2 is YFSETQ in the germline V gene. The CDR3 totals 16 residues. The DNA for the CDR3 is TGCGCCAGCAGCTTGTCACCGGACAGGGTCGGCTACGAGCAGTACTTC. The encoded protein is CASSLSPDRVGYEQYF.

This chain links TRBV5-6 with TRBJ1-1, with D possibly being TRBD1 (6 bases). Deletions cut 0 bases from V and 4 bases from J, with 13 bases between. Germline CDR1 reads SGHDT; CDR2 reads YYEEEE. This CDR3 spans 15 amino acids. CDR3: CASSLAAGVITEAFF. The CDR3 nucleotides read TGTGCCAGCAGCTTGGCCGCAGGGGTGATCACTGAAGCTTTCTTT. Full variable domain (outside the CDR3, taken from reference TRBV5-6 and TRBJ1-1): DAGVTQSPTHLIKTRGQQVTLRCSPKSGHDTVSWYQQALGQGPQFIFQYYEEEERQRGNFPDRFSGHQFPNYSSELNVNALLLGDSALYLCASSLAAGVITEAFFGQGTRLTVV.

CDR3 in DNA: TGTGCCAGCAGTACCCTAACCAGCAATCAGCCCCAGCATTTT. Translation gives CASSTLTSNQPQHF. V is TRBV28 and J is TRBJ1-5; no definite D call. CDR3 length equals 14 residues. V shed 5 bases and J shed 1 base, with 9 bases lying between them. Germline V gene lookup returns CDR1 MDHEN and CDR2 SYDVKM. Full variable domain (rest looked up from reference TRBV28 and TRBJ1-5): DVKVTQSSRYLVKRTGEKVFLECVQDMDHENMFWYRQDPGLGLRLIYFSYDVKMKEKGDIPEGYSVSREKKERFSLILESASTNQTSMYLCASSTLTSNQPQHFGDGTRLSIL.

V gene TRBV15 combines with J gene TRBJ2-5; D uncertain. CDR1 and CDR2 from the germline V gene are LNHNV and YYDKDF (reference sequence). CDR3 length: 12 amino acids. V gave up 3 bases and J gave up 5 bases, with 7 bases separating them. The CDR3 DNA follows: TGTGCCACCAGCAGTTTCAGGGAGACCCAGTACTTC. It specifies CATSSFRETQYF.

The chain links TRBV9 to TRBJ2-1, with D tentatively TRBD1 (5 bases). This CDR3 spans 15 amino acids. Germline V gives CDR1 SGDLS, CDR2 YYNGEE. Between the trimmed V and J ends, which lost 1 base and 9 bases, there was a span of 17 bases. The CDR3 bases are TGTGCCAGCAGCGTATCCCCCCAGGGTTCGGCTGAGCAGTTCTTC. It translates to CASSVSPQGSAEQFF.

V is TRBV18 and J is TRBJ2-3, with TRBD1 matching over 7 bases. The CDR3 is 16 amino acids. Trimming at V came to 0 bases and at J to 0 bases, leaving 3 bases not matched to a gene. CDR1 and CDR2 from the germline V gene are KGHSH and LQKENI. The CDR3 DNA sequence: TGTGCCAGCTCACCACCCGGGACAGTGAGCACAGATACGCAGTATTTT. Translated: CASSPPGTVSTDTQYF.

The CDR3 sequence is CASSQQGDRSSYEQYF. CDR3 DNA sequence: TGCGCCAGCAGCCAGCAGGGGGACAGGAGCTCCTACGAGCAGTACTTC. The rearrangement joins TRBV5-1 to TRBJ2-7, with 8 positions matching TRBD1. The J segment lost 0 bases and the V segment lost 4 bases, leaving 9 bases of the junction unmatched. This CDR3 has 16 residues. The germline CDR1 and CDR2 sequences are SGHRS and YFSETQ.

The V call is TRBV10-3, the J call TRBJ2-2, with a weak D call TRBD1 (6 bases). The V end was cut by 6 bases, the J end by 4 bases, with 15 bases between. Germline assignment: CDR1 ENHRY and CDR2 SYGVKD. The CDR3 has 15 amino acids. DNA of the CDR3: TGTGCCATCAGGACCCGGACAGATCCCACCGGGGAGCTGTTTTTT. Amino acid sequence: CAIRTRTDPTGELFF.

This chain uses TRBV4-1 with TRBJ2-1, with a weak D call TRBD2 (6 bases). The CDR3 consists of 17 residues. The V gene's germline CDR1 is MGHRA and CDR2 YSYEKL. V shed 2 bases and J shed 6 bases, with 20 bases lying between them. CDR3 region: CASSQSHGGALGNEQFF. The CDR3 bases are TGCGCCAGCAGCCAATCCCACGGAGGGGCCTTAGGCAATGAGCAGTTCTTC.

This clone was detected only a few times. The rearrangement links TRBV2 to TRBJ1-4; D uncertain. V was shortened by 3 bases and J by 4 bases, with 12 bases between the two germline ends. The germline V gene encodes CDR1 SNHLY and CDR2 FYNNEI. CDR3 length: 15 residues. The CDR3 nucleotides are TGTGCCAGCAGTGACACGGGGATCGGTAATGAAAAACTGTTTTTT. It encodes CASSDTGIGNEKLFF. The variable domain in full, with the rest retrieved from reference TRBV2 and TRBJ1-4, is EPEVTQTPSHQVTQMGQEVILRCVPISNHLYFYWYRQILGQKVEFLVSFYNNEISEKSEIFDDQFSVERPDGSNFTLKIRSTKLEDSAMYFCASSDTGIGNEKLFFGSGTQLSVL.

This chain uses TRBV15 with TRBJ2-2, with D possibly being TRBD1 (5 bases). Germline V gene data show CDR1 as LNHNV and CDR2 as YYDKDF (reference sequence). Trimming left V 5 bases short and J 1 base short, with 8 bases between. This CDR3 region has 14 residues. The CDR3 coding sequence is TGTGCCACCAGCCTGACAGAGAACACCGGGGAGCTGTTTTTT. This translates into CATSLTENTGELFF.

In DNA, the CDR3 is TGTGCCAGCAGCCTGACTATTCAGAAAGAGACCCAGTACTTC. As protein: CASSLTIQKETQYF. The chain is built from TRBV7-9 and TRBJ2-5, with D perhaps TRBD2 (5 bases). Germline CDR1 is SEHNR and CDR2 is FQNEAQ (reference sequence). The CDR3 contains 14 residues. Trimming cost V 5 bases and J 3 bases, with 13 bases left between them.

This chain connects TRBV5-4 to TRBJ1-1; D call uncertain. Germline V gene data show CDR1 as SGHNT and CDR2 as YYREEE (reference sequence). The CDR3 runs to 13 residues. The V end lost 1 base, the J end lost 2 bases, and 6 bases lay between the germline ends. The CDR3 loop is CASSLNRNTEAFF. For the CDR3, the DNA is TGTGCCAGCAGCTTGAACAGAAACACTGAAGCTTTCTTT.

This chain joins TRBV5-1 and TRBJ2-7; 8 bases agree with TRBD2. Germline CDR1 SGHRS, CDR2 YFSETQ. The CDR3 consists of 15 residues. V gave up 6 bases and J gave up 2 bases; unmatched junction bases: 10. The CDR3 nucleotides are TGCGCCAGCACTCGAGGGATAGCGGGAACCTACGAGCAGTACTTC. Translated: CASTRGIAGTYEQYF.

The genes are TRBV7-2 and TRBJ2-7, with a tentative D call TRBD2 (7 bases). From germline, CDR1 is SGHTA and CDR2 FQGNSA. This CDR3 has 15 residues. The germline V and J ends were trimmed by 5 bases and 4 bases, with 18 bases remaining between them. DNA of the CDR3: TGTGCCAGCAGCCTTGGGGACGGGGGGCTGTACGAGCAGTACTTC. As protein: CASSLGDGGLYEQYF. Full variable domain (outside the CDR3, taken from reference TRBV7-2 and TRBJ2-7): GAGVSQSPSNKVTEKGKDVELRCDPISGHTALYWYRQSLGQGLEFLIYFQGNSAPDKSGLPSDRFSAERTGGSVSTLTIQRTQQEDSAVYLCASSLGDGGLYEQYFGPGTRLTVT.

This clone was found a few times. The rearrangement uses TRBV28 and TRBJ1-5; 8 nucleotides agree with TRBD1. The length of the CDR3 is 18 residues. CDR1 is MDHEN and CDR2 is SYDVKM in the germline V gene. V lost 6 bases, J lost 2 bases, and 15 bases stayed unmatched. This CDR3 is CASSSDRAEYFRNQPQHF. CDR3 in DNA: TGTGCCAGCAGCTCGGACAGGGCCGAATACTTCCGCAATCAGCCCCAGCATTTT.

V is TRBV12-5 and J is TRBJ2-1, with 8 bases matching TRBD1. CDR3 length: 16 residues. Trimming cost V 1 base and J 6 bases; bases outside gene matches: 8. Germline loops: CDR1 LGHNT, CDR2 FRNRAP. CDR3 amino acids: CASGLARQGFSNEQFF. Here the CDR3 DNA reads TGTGCTAGTGGTTTGGCCCGACAGGGGTTTAGCAATGAGCAGTTCTTC. Full variable domain (missing parts from reference TRBV12-5 and TRBJ2-1): DARVTQTPRHKVTEMGQEVTMRCQPILGHNTVFWYRQTMMQGLELLAYFRNRAPLDDSGMPKDRFSAEMPDATLATLKIQPSEPRDSAVYFCASGLARQGFSNEQFFGPGTRLTVL.

V and J are TRBV29-1 and TRBJ2-7, with 11 bases fitting TRBD2. The V gene end was trimmed by 6 bases and the J gene end by 2 bases; junction bases not matched to a gene: 18. Germline assignment: CDR1 SQVTM and CDR2 ANQGSEA. This CDR3 spans 18 amino acids. CDR3: CSVRGGHLAGGTAYEQYF. The CDR3 DNA reads as TGCAGCGTGCGCGGGGGACACTTAGCGGGAGGGACAGCCTACGAGCAGTACTTC.

The CDR3 DNA is TGTGCCAGCAGTGGGCGGGGCCCTTCCTCAACTAATGAAAAACTGTTTTTT. Translated, it gives CASSGRGPSSTNEKLFF. The V and J genes are TRBV2 and TRBJ1-4, with a weak D call TRBD1 (5 bases). V was cut by 4 bases and J by 0 bases, with 15 bases left in between. This CDR3 contains 17 residues. Germline CDR1 SNHLY, CDR2 FYNNEI. Combining the CDR3 with reference TRBV2 and TRBJ1-4 gives the whole variable domain EPEVTQTPSHQVTQMGQEVILRCVPISNHLYFYWYRQILGQKVEFLVSFYNNEISEKSEIFDDQFSVERPDGSNFTLKIRSTKLEDSAMYFCASSGRGPSSTNEKLFFGSGTQLSVL.

The chain uses TRBV12-3 or TRBV12-4 and TRBJ1-1, with D possibly matching TRBD1 (6 bases). The CDR3 totals 11 residues. V lost 5 bases to trimming and J lost 14 bases, with 15 bases between them. This chain's CDR3 is CASSPATGPFF. The CDR3, as DNA: TGTGCCAGCAGTCCTGCGACAGGCCCCTTCTTT.

The chain has TRBV4-1 and TRBJ1-3; 7 bases match TRBD1. CDR1 and CDR2 from the germline V gene are MGHRA and YSYEKL. The CDR3 loop spans 18 amino acids. Trimming at V came to 4 bases and at J to 4 bases, leaving 16 bases not matched to a gene. CDR3 amino acids: CASSPRAGDRAAGNTIYF. CDR3 bases: TGCGCCAGCAGCCCGAGGGCCGGAGACAGGGCGGCCGGAAACACCATATATTTT.

This chain connects TRBV2 to TRBJ1-5, with 9 bases matching TRBD1. The germline gives CDR1 SNHLY, CDR2 FYNNEI. The CDR3 covers 12 residues. The trim removed 8 bases at V and 6 bases at J, leaving 2 bases unmatched. This chain's CDR3 is CASRDRVQPQHF. Here the CDR3 DNA reads TGTGCCAGCCGGGACAGGGTTCAGCCCCAGCATTTT.